This note documents a single TCR beta chain sequence. Its target antigen remains unknown. Per-base quality was not reported, and no clone a single base away is much larger than it. Inclusive of the bounding cysteine and phenylalanine, the CDR3 is 15 residues long. Of all the DNA, just the CDR3 is kept, 45 bases in frame from base 1. Unmatched junction bases come to 10, with V trimmed by 3 bases and J by 5 bases. CDR1 SGHDT and CDR2 YYEEEE are derived from the germline V gene. This specimen comes from a study of technical replicates of blood from several donors (dated by TCRdb to 2015 to 2018). Library prep was done by the immunoSEQ multiplex PCR assay. This immuneACCESS table, as held by TCRdb, lists in-frame sequences with V and J called but not all clones. Of the missing ones, under half trace to an unresolved V gene in checked studies; the others have no known cause. A total of 45,000 to 65,000 clones appear in this sample, roughly 94% of them only once. The ten largest clones take up 0.22% of the sample.

This receptor was obtained from a human donor in good health. Source material: T cells isolated from PBMCs. In this chain, TRBV5-6 is recombined with TRBJ2-5; 7 of the junction bases match TRBD2. The sequenced DNA: TGTGCCAGCAGCTCCCTAGCGGAGCTTGGGGAGACCCAGTACTTC. Its protein product is CASSSLAELGETQYF.